The rows below give T cell receptor beta chains drawn from one sample of a study of cytomegalovirus exposure and HLA in healthy donors. Assay used: immunoSEQ multiplex PCR; TCRdb lists only in-frame clones, some missing. Among 200,000 or so clones listed, around 82% were seen once. The specimen was PBMCs. The receptor set was obtained from a boy aged 5-17 years in good health and CMV-seronegative. The CDR3 runs from the conserved cysteine through the conserved F or W. D genes are given only for firm matches. Some rows have no size entry. The others give once, few or many, or a class for an expanded clone.

>TRBV2|TRBJ2-1|.|.
CASRAGEGDNEQFF
TGTGCCAGCAGGGCAGGAGAGGGGGACAATGAGCAGTTCTTC
>TRBV4-3|TRBJ2-7|.|.
CASSQAEGGYYEQYF
TGCGCCAGCAGCCAAGCCGAGGGAGGCTACTACGAGCAGTACTTC
>TRBV7-9|TRBJ2-2|.|.
CASSPLGNTGELFF
TGTGCCAGCAGCCCCCTCGGGAACACCGGGGAGCTGTTTTTT
>TRBV5-5|TRBJ2-7|.|.
CASSLEGIDPYEQYF
TGTGCCAGCAGCTTGGAGGGGATCGACCCCTACGAGCAGTACTTC
>TRBV5-1|TRBJ2-5|.|.
CASSFGQVETQYF
TGCGCCAGCAGCTTTGGCCAGGTGGAGACCCAGTACTTC
>TRBV9|TRBJ2-2|.|.
CASSPLQRLTGELFF
.
>TRBV14|TRBJ1-1|TRBD1|.
CASSQLPGQGEAFF
TGTGCCAGCAGCCAACTACCCGGACAGGGGGAAGCTTTCTTT
>TRBV9|TRBJ2-7|.|.
CASSAGLLAEQYF
TGTGCCAGCAGCGCAGGACTACTGGCCGAGCAGTACTTC
>TRBV28|TRBJ2-7|.|once
CASSLQTLYEQYF
TGTGCCAGCAGTTTGCAGACTCTTTACGAGCAGTACTTC
>TRBV7-2|TRBJ2-2|.|.
CASSFPQTASNTGELFF
TGTGCCAGCAGCTTCCCTCAGACAGCTTCGAACACCGGGGAGCTGTTTTTT
>TRBV6-6|TRBJ2-1|TRBD1|.
CASTGQGAKRNEQFF
TGTGCCAGCACCGGACAGGGGGCGAAACGTAATGAGCAGTTCTTC
>TRBV9|TRBJ1-5|.|once
CASSVSGDSAFQPQHF
TGTGCCAGCAGCGTATCTGGAGACAGTGCTTTTCAGCCCCAGCATTTT
>TRBV27|TRBJ1-4|.|.
CASSTGDPTNEKLFF
TGTGCCAGCAGTACGGGGGATCCAACTAATGAAAAACTGTTTTTT
>TRBV6-6|TRBJ2-7|.|.
CASRQGNEQYF
TGTGCCAGCAGACAGGGTAACGAGCAGTACTTC
>TRBV5-1|TRBJ2-3|TRBD1|.
CASSLDGTVVLGDTQYF
TGCGCCAGCAGCTTGGACGGGACAGTAGTTTTGGGAGATACGCAGTATTTT
>TRBV29-1|TRBJ2-1|TRBD1|.
CSSGGQGNNEQFF
TGCAGCTCAGGGGGACAGGGTAACAATGAGCAGTTCTTC
>TRBV11-2|TRBJ1-1|TRBD1|.
CASRYGDREGTEAFF
TGTGCCAGCCGATACGGTGACAGGGAAGGTACTGAAGCTTTCTTT
>TRBV28|TRBJ2-7|TRBD1|.
CASSNGQGEYEQYF
TGTGCCAGCAGTAACGGACAGGGGGAGTACGAGCAGTACTTC
>TRBV5-8|TRBJ1-5|TRBD1|.
CASSLGTALRQPQHF
TGTGCCAGCAGCTTAGGGACAGCTCTCCGTCAGCCCCAGCATTTT
>TRBV7-8|TRBJ1-3|TRBD1|.
CASSMGQAVSGNTIYF
TGTGCCAGCAGCATGGGACAGGCGGTCTCTGGAAACACCATATATTTT
>TRBV9|TRBJ1-3|.|few
CASSPSPLLRDPYF
TGTGCCAGCAGCCCTTCTCCCCTCTTGCGGGACCCATATTTT
>TRBV5-5|TRBJ2-1|.|.
CASSLGRQGYDNEQFF
TGTGCCAGCAGCCTTGGACGCCAGGGTTACGACAATGAGCAGTTCTTC
>TRBV27|TRBJ2-3|TRBD2|.
CASSPRLAGNTDTQYF
TGTGCCAGCAGTCCCCGACTAGCGGGGAACACAGATACGCAGTATTTT
>TRBV29-1|TRBJ2-5|TRBD2|.
CSVVGPGGETQYF
TGCAGCGTTGTGGGCCCCGGGGGGGAGACCCAGTACTTC
>TRBV19|TRBJ2-3|TRBD1|.
CASRTGFNTDTQYF
TGTGCCAGTAGGACAGGGTTTAACACAGATACGCAGTATTTT
>TRBV27|TRBJ2-7|TRBD2|few
CASSLALAGYEQYF
TGTGCCAGCAGTTTGGCACTAGCGGGCTACGAGCAGTACTTC
>TRBV5-1|TRBJ2-5|TRBD2|.
CASSMGLAGQETQYF
TGCGCCAGCAGCATGGGACTAGCGGGTCAAGAGACCCAGTACTTC
>TRBV4-3|TRBJ2-2|TRBD1|.
CASSPGTANTGELFF
TGCGCCAGCAGCCCCGGGACAGCAAACACCGGGGAGCTGTTTTTT
>TRBV7-2|TRBJ2-5|TRBD1|.
CASSLGGTGVQETQYF
TGTGCCAGCAGCTTGGGGGGGACAGGGGTCCAAGAGACCCAGTACTTC
>TRBV27|TRBJ2-7|.|.
CASVGAGDIYEQYF
TGTGCCAGCGTAGGGGCAGGGGATATTTACGAGCAGTACTTC
>TRBV6-5|TRBJ1-2|TRBD1|.
CASSQLGTGLGYTF
TGTGCCAGCAGCCAATTAGGGACAGGCTTGGGCTACACCTTC
>TRBV25-1|TRBJ2-5|.|.
CASTLAHRFGQETQYF
TGTGCCAGCACCCTGGCACACAGATTCGGCCAAGAGACCCAGTACTTC
>TRBV5-1|TRBJ2-3|TRBD1|.
CASSNRQGAHTDTQYF
TGCGCCAGCAGCAACCGACAGGGGGCGCATACAGATACGCAGTATTTT
>TRBV14|TRBJ2-5|.|.
CASSLRQTGSGTQYF
TGTGCCAGCAGCCTACGTCAGACCGGGTCTGGGACCCAGTACTTC
>TRBV29-1|TRBJ2-7|TRBD2|.
CSVGYLGLAGIKQYF
TGCAGCGTCGGCTATTTAGGACTAGCGGGAATTAAGCAGTACTTC
>TRBV7-6|TRBJ2-3|.|.
CASSKGARTELTDTQYF
TGTGCCAGCAGCAAGGGAGCCCGGACAGAACTCACAGATACGCAGTATTTT
>TRBV9|TRBJ2-5|.|.
CASSVSGVETQYF
TGTGCCAGCAGCGTCTCGGGAGTAGAGACCCAGTACTTC
>TRBV7-9|TRBJ2-1|TRBD2|.
CASSSIGLAGNHEQFF
TGTGCCAGCAGCTCAATCGGACTAGCGGGAAATCATGAGCAGTTCTTC
>TRBV6-1|TRBJ1-5|.|few
CASSEAGGWNQPQHF
TGTGCCAGCAGTGAAGCGGGGGGTTGGAATCAGCCCCAGCATTTT
>TRBV29-1|TRBJ1-1|.|.
CSVSRGTEAFF
TGCAGCGTCTCCAGGGGTACTGAAGCTTTCTTT